This T cell receptor (beta chain) was profiled in a study of OX40 agonist ivuxolimab in advanced cancers. Repertoires were generated with immunoSEQ multiplex PCR, while TCRdb's copy carries only in-frame clones and drops some. Here the sample spans 85,000 to 95,000 clones, 89% being singletons. This CDR3 has 14 amino acids. With 6 bases clipped from V and 7 bases from J, the junction kept 5 bases outside the gene matches. Germline CDR1 is SEHNR and CDR2 is FQNEAQ (reference sequence). Material: CD4+ or CD8+ T cells sorted from blood, obtained in a trial of the OX40 agonist ivuxolimab. This rearrangement joins TRBV7-9 to TRBJ1-4; the match to TRBD1 covers 10 bases. This receptor was taken from an adult with an advanced solid tumor such as melanoma, head and neck, liver or kidney cancer. CDR3 in DNA: TGTGCCAGCAGTTCGGACAGGGGGGGTGAAAAACTGTTTTTT. It encodes CASSSDRGGEKLFF.